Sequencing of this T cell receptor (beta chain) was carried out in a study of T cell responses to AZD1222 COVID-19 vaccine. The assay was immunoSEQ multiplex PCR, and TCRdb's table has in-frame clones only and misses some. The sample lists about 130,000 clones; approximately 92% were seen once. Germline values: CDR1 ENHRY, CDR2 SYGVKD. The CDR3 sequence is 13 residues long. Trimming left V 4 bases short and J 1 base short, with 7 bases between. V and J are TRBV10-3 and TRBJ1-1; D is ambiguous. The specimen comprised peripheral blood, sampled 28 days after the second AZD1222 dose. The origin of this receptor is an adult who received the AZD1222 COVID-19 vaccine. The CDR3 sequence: CAISVMGNTEAFF. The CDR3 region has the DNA TGTGCCATCAGTGTTATGGGGAACACTGAAGCTTTCTTT.